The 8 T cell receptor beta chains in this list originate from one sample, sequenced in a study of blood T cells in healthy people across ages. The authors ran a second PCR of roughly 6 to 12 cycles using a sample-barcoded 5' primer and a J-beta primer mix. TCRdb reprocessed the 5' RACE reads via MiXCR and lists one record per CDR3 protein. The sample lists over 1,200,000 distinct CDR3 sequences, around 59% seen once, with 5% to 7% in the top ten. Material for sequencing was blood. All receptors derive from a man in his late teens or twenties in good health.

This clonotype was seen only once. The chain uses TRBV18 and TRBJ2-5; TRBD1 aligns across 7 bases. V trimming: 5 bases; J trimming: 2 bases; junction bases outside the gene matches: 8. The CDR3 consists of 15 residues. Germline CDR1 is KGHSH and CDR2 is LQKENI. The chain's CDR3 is CASSADGTAQETQYF. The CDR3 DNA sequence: TGTGCCAGCTCAGCAGACGGGACAGCTCAAGAGACCCAGTACTTC.

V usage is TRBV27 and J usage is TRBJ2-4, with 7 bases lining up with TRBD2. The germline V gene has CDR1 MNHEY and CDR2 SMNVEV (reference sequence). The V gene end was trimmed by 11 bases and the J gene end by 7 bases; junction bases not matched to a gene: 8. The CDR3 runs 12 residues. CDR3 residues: CACGSGRNIQYF. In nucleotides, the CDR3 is TGTGCCTGTGGGTCCGGGAGGAACATTCAGTACTTC.

The CDR3 nucleotides read TGCAGTGCTAGTGACCCCTCCCCCTACGAGCAGTACTTC. It specifies CSASDPSPYEQYF. V gene TRBV20-1 combines with J gene TRBJ2-4; D is ambiguous. The end of the DNA is better explained by TRBJ2-7, so the J call may be wrong. There are 13 residues in the CDR3. Germline CDR1 reads DFQATT; CDR2 reads SNEGSKA (reference sequence).

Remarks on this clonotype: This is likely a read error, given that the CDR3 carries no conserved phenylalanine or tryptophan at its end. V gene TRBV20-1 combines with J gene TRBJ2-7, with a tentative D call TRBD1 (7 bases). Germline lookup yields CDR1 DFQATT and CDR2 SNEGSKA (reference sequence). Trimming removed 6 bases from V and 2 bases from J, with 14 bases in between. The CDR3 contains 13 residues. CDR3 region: CSARGGTAYEQYS. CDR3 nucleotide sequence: TGCAGTGCGCGAGGGGGGACAGCCTACGAGCAGTACTCC.

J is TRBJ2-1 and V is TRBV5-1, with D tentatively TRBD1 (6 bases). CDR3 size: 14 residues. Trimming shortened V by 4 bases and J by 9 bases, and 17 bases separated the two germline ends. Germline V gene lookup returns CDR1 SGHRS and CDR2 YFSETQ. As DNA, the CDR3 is TGCGCCAGCAGCCCGTCAACAGGGATGGGTGAGCAGTTCTTC. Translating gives CASSPSTGMGEQFF. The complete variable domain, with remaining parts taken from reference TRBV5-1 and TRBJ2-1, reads KAGVTQTPRYLIKTRGQQVTLSCSPISGHRSVSWYQQTPGQGLQFLFEYFSETQRNKGNFPGRFSGRQFSNSRSEMNVSTLELGDSALYLCASSPSTGMGEQFFGPGTRLTVL.

The CDR3 is CASSLVPGLADTQYF. The CDR3 DNA follows: TGTGCCAGCAGCTTAGTACCAGGACTGGCAGATACGCAGTATTTT. The J gene is TRBJ2-3, the V gene TRBV7-2; a possible D gene is TRBD2 (5 bases). Germline-derived CDR1 and CDR2 are SGHTA and FQGNSA. This CDR3 has 15 residues. V lost 1 base to trimming and J lost 4 bases, with 12 bases between them.

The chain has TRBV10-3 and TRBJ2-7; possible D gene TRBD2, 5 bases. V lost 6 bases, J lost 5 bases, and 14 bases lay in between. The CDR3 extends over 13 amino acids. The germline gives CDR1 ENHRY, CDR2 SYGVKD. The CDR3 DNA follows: TGTGCCATCAGGGGTGAGGGTACCCACGAGCAGTACTTC. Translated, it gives CAIRGEGTHEQYF.

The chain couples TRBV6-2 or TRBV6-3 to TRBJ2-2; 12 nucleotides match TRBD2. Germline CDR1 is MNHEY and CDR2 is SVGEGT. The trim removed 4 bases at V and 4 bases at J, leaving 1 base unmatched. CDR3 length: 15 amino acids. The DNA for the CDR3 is TGTGCCAGCAGTTGGACTAGCGGGATCACCGGGGAGCTGTTTTTT. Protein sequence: CASSWTSGITGELFF.